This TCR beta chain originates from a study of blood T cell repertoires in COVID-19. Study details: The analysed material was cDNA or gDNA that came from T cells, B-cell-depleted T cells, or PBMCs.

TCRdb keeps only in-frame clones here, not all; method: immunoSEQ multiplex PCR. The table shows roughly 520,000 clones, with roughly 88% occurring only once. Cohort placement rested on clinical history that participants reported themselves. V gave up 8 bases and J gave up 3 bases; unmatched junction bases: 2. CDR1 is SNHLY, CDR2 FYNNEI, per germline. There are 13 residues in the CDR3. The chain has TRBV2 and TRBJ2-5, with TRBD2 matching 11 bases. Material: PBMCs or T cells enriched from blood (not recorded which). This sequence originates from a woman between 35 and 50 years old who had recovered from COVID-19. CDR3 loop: CASEGLAEETQYF. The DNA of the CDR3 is TGTGCCAGCGAGGGACTAGCGGAAGAGACCCAGTACTTC.